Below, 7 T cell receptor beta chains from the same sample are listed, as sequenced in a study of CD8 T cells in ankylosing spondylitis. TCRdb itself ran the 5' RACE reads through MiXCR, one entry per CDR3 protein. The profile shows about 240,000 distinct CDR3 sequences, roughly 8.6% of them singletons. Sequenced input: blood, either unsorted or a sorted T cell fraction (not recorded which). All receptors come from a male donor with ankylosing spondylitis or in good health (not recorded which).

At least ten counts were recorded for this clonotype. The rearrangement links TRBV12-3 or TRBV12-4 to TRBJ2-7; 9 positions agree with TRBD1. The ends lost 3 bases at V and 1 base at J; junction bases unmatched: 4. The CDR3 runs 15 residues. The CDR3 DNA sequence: TGTGCCAGCAGTTTCGGGACAGGGAGGTCCTACGAGCAGTACTTC. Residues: CASSFGTGRSYEQYF.

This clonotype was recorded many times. The CDR3 protein is CASSLISTANTEAFF. The CDR3 DNA reads as TGTGCCAGCAGCTTAATTAGTACAGCGAACACTGAAGCTTTCTTT. This sequence joins TRBV7-2 and TRBJ1-1, with D unclear. CDR3 length equals 15 residues. Germline V gives CDR1 SGHTA, CDR2 FQGNSA. Trimming removed 2 bases from V and 1 base from J, with 11 bases in between.

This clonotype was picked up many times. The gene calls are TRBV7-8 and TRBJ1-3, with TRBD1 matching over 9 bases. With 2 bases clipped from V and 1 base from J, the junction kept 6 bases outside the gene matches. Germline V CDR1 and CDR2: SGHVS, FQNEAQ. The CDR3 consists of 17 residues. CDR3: CASSLTDRGPSGNTIYF. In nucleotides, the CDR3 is TGTGCCAGCAGCTTAACGGACAGGGGCCCTTCTGGAAACACCATATATTTT.

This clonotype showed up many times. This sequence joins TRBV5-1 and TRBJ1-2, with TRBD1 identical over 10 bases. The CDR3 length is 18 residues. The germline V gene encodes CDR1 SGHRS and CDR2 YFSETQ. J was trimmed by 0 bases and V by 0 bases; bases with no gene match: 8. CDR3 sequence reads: CASSLGGTGADTNYGYTF. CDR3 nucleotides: TGCGCCAGCAGCTTGGGCGGGACAGGGGCGGATACTAACTATGGCTACACCTTC.

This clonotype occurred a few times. The CDR3 region is CASSYGGRAYEQYF. CDR3 bases: TGTGCCAGCAGTTACGGCGGGAGGGCCTACGAGCAGTACTTC. This chain connects TRBV6-5 to TRBJ2-7, with TRBD2 matching over 9 bases. The CDR3 covers 14 residues. Unmatched junction bases numbered 1, after V lost 2 bases and J lost 2 bases. Looked up from germline, CDR1 is MNHEY and CDR2 is SVGAGI.

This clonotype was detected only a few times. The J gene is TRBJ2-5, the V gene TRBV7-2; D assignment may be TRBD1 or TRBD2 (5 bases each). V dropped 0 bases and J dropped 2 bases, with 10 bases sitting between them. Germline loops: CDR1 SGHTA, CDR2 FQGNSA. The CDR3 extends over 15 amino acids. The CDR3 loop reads CASSLASGGQETQYF. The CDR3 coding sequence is TGTGCCAGCAGCTTAGCATCTGGGGGTCAAGAGACCCAGTACTTC.

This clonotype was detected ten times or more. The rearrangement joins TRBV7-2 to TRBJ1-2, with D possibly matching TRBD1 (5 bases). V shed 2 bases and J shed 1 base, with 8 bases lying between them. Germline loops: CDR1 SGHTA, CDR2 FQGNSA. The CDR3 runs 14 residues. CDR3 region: CASSLNRNNYGYTF. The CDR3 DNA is TGTGCCAGCAGCTTAAACAGGAATAACTATGGCTACACCTTC. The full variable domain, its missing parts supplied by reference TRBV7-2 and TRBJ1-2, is GAGVSQSPSNKVTEKGKDVELRCDPISGHTALYWYRQSLGQGLEFLIYFQGNSAPDKSGLPSDRFSAERTGGSVSTLTIQRTQQEDSAVYLCASSLNRNNYGYTFGSGTRLTVV.